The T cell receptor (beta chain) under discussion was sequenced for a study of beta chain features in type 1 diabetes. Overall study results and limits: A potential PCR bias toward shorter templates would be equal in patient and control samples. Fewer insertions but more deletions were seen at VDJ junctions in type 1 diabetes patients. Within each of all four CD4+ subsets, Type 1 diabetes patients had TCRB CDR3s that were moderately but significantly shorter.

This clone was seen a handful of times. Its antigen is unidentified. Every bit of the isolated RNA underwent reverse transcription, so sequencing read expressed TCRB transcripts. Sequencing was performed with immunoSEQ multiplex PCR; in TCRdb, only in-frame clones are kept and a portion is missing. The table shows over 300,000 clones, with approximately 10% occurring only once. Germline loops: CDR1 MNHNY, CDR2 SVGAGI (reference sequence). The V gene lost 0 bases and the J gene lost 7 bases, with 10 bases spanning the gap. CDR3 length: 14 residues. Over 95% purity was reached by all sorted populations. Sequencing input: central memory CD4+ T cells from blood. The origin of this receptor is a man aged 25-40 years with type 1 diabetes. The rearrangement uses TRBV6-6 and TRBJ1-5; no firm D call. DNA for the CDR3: TGTGCCAGCAGTTACTCAGGCAGCGGGCAGCCCCAGCATTTT. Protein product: CASSYSGSGQPQHF.